The clone carrying this T cell receptor beta chain was recorded at least ten times. A 10-nucleotide random UMI tagged transcripts in template-switch 5'RACE cDNA synthesis. Every sequencing run gave over 180 million TCR-beta sequences, taken from 15-18 subjects. TCRdb re-derived calls from the 5' RACE reads in MiXCR, one entry per CDR3 protein. The sample includes approximately 38,000 distinct CDR3 sequences, 11% of them seen just once. This sample is part of a study of neurological immune-mediated disorders. The germline V gene encodes CDR1 SGHAT and CDR2 FQNNGV. The CDR3 loop spans 17 amino acids. Unmatched junction bases numbered 11, after V lost 5 bases and J lost 1 base.

Sequenced input: CD4+ T cells from blood. The origin of this receptor is a woman aged 25-40 years with HTLV-1-associated myelopathy (HAM/TSP). The gene calls are TRBV11-2 and TRBJ2-3, with TRBD2 identical over 8 bases. The CDR3 reads CASSPVGGRGGTDTQYF. In nucleotides, the CDR3 is TGTGCCAGCAGCCCCGTCGGTGGGCGGGGGGGCACAGATACGCAGTATTTT.